Listed here are 26 T cell receptor beta chains from one sample, sequenced in a study of patients and donors after allogeneic stem cell transplantation. TCRdb passed the RT-PCR reads through MiXCR, listing each CDR3 protein once. The sample includes tens of thousands of distinct CDR3 sequences, more than 20% of them seen just once. The sample was blood, either unsorted or a sorted T cell fraction (not recorded which). These receptor sequences come from a human donor who was either an allogeneic HSCT recipient or a stem cell or donor lymphocyte infusion donor (not recorded which). It is not recorded whose cells these are; they may come from a transplant donor.

This clonotype was seen a few times. This rearrangement joins TRBV27 to TRBJ2-6, with D tentatively TRBD1 (6 bases). Trimming removed 6 bases from V and 2 bases from J, with 20 bases in between. Germline CDR1 is MNHEY and CDR2 is SMNVEV (reference sequence). The CDR3 spans 18 residues. The CDR3 here is CASRNRERVLPGANVLTF. CDR3 nucleotide sequence: TGTGCCAGCAGAAACAGGGAAAGGGTCCTTCCTGGGGCCAACGTCCTGACTTTC.

This chain uses TRBV4-1 with TRBJ2-7; 11 bases are shared with TRBD1. V lost 4 bases and J lost 1; bases outside the gene matches: 0. The germline CDR1 and CDR2 sequences are MGHRA and YSYEKL. The CDR3 runs 14 residues. The CDR3 coding sequence is TGCGCCAGCAGCCGGGACAGGGGGTCCTACGAGCAGTACTTC. Translating it yields CASSRDRGSYEQYF.

The chain joins TRBV18 to TRBJ1-1; possibly TRBD1 for D (6 bases). The V end was cut by 2 bases, the J end by 4 bases, with 11 bases between. Germline lookup yields CDR1 KGHSH and CDR2 LQKENI. CDR3 length equals 14 residues. The DNA of the CDR3 is TGTGCCAGCTCACCAGCAGGGGTGGGCACTGAAGCTTTCTTT. Translation: CASSPAGVGTEAFF.

The chain is built from TRBV12-5 and TRBJ1-5; tentatively, D is TRBD1 (5 bases). V lost 5 bases and J lost 6, with 20 bases in between. The CDR3 loop spans 16 amino acids. Germline V gene data show CDR1 as LGHNT and CDR2 as FRNRAP. DNA of the CDR3: TGTGCTAGTGGTCTTGAGGGACCCGCGGCGGGTCAGCCCCAGCATTTT. Amino acids: CASGLEGPAAGQPQHF.

This chain joins TRBV6-6 and TRBJ2-5; perhaps TRBD1 as D (5 bases). V lost 0 bases and J lost 1, with 18 bases in between. Germline V gives CDR1 MNHNY, CDR2 SVGAGI (reference sequence). This CDR3 is 18 amino acids long. For the CDR3, the DNA is TGTGCCAGCAGTTACTCGAGTAAGGCAGGGCGATCCCAAGAGACCCAGTACTTC. This translates into CASSYSSKAGRSQETQYF.

V gene TRBV2 combines with J gene TRBJ2-1; 7 nucleotides match TRBD1. The CDR3 has 16 residues. V lost 7 bases to trimming and J lost 4 bases; unmatched junction nucleotides: 13. The germline V gene has CDR1 SNHLY and CDR2 FYNNEI. The DNA for the CDR3 is TGTGCCAGCAAGAGGGGGCAAATTGTAAGTTACAATGAGCAGTTCTTC. Translation gives CASKRGQIVSYNEQFF.

The chain joins TRBV29-1 to TRBJ2-3, with D unclear. Germline CDR1 and CDR2: SQVTM and ANQGSEA. The CDR3 has 15 amino acids. V lost 2 bases and J 4 bases, leaving 16 bases between the germline ends. The CDR3 loop reads CSVEPSLTWPDTQYF. The CDR3 nucleotides read TGCAGCGTTGAACCGTCTCTAACCTGGCCAGATACGCAGTATTTT.

This chain uses TRBV20-1 with TRBJ2-2; TRBD2 matches at 8 bases. V was clipped by 6 bases and J by 1 base; unmatched bases: 10. Germline V gene sequence: CDR1 DFQATT, CDR2 SNEGSKA (reference sequence). This CDR3 has 16 amino acids. This CDR3 is CSALIKSGGNTGELFF. In nucleotides, the CDR3 is TGCAGTGCCCTGATCAAAAGCGGGGGGAACACCGGGGAGCTGTTTTTT.

This clonotype was seen a few times. The V call is TRBV2, the J call TRBJ2-7; D may be TRBD2 (6 bases). The germline V gene has CDR1 SNHLY and CDR2 FYNNEI. The CDR3 is made up of 15 amino acids. Trimming stripped 4 bases from V and 7 bases from J, with 20 bases between. The CDR3 spells CASSVEGSRDWEQYF. CDR3 sequence (DNA): TGTGCCAGCAGTGTTGAGGGTTCGCGGGATTGGGAGCAGTACTTC.

This clonotype was seen at least ten times. The V gene is TRBV9, the J gene TRBJ2-7; D remains ambiguous. This CDR3 comprises 11 residues. Per the germline V gene, CDR1 is SGDLS and CDR2 is YYNGEE. V gave up 2 bases and J gave up 4 bases, with 4 bases separating them. CDR3 residues: CASSVGYEQYF. Written as DNA, the CDR3 is TGTGCCAGCAGCGTGGGATACGAGCAGTACTTC.

The sample holds a few counts of this clonotype. This CDR3 is CASSLLRGDTTDTQYF. CDR3 sequence (DNA): TGTGCCAGCAGCCTCTTGCGGGGGGACACCACAGATACGCAGTATTTT. V is TRBV11-3 and J is TRBJ2-3; 8 nucleotides line up with TRBD2. From germline, CDR1 is SGHNT and CDR2 YENEEA. The length of the CDR3 is 16 residues. Trimming took 5 bases from V and 2 from J; bases not matched to a gene: 9. The variable domain in full, completed from reference TRBV11-3 and TRBJ2-3, reads EAGVVQSPRYKIIEKKQPVAFWCNPISGHNTLYWYLQNLGQGPELLIRYENEEAVDDSQLPKDRFSAERLKGVDSTLKIQPAELGDSAVYLCASSLLRGDTTDTQYFGPGTRLTVL.

This clonotype was observed a handful of times. The J gene is TRBJ1-1, the V gene TRBV27; 10 nucleotides match TRBD1. Germline values: CDR1 MNHEY, CDR2 SMNVEV (reference sequence). V shed 8 bases, J shed 1 base, and the junction held 10 bases outside the gene matches. This CDR3 contains 16 residues. The CDR3 DNA reads as TGTGCCAGCCTACATGCGGGACAGGGGCAGAACACTGAAGCTTTCTTT. Translating it yields CASLHAGQGQNTEAFF.

This clonotype was detected only a few times. The CDR3 spells CASSPTASSQETQYF. The CDR3 DNA reads as TGTGCCAGCAGCCCGACCGCCAGTTCACAAGAGACCCAGTACTTC. V usage is TRBV5-5 and J usage is TRBJ2-5; no reliable D call. The CDR3 runs to 15 residues. Trimming shortened V by 4 bases and J by 2 bases, and 15 bases separated the two germline ends. Germline V gene lookup returns CDR1 SGHKS and CDR2 YYEKEE (reference sequence).

At least ten counts were recorded for this clonotype. The chain uses TRBV5-5 and TRBJ2-1; unclear D gene. V was clipped by 0 bases and J by 8 bases, with 9 bases between them. The germline CDR1 and CDR2 sequences are SGHKS and YYEKEE (reference sequence). CDR3 length equals 13 residues. The DNA of the CDR3 is TGTGCCAGCAGCTTGGCCCAAGGCTATGAGCAGTTCTTC. As protein: CASSLAQGYEQFF. The full variable domain, rest sourced from reference TRBV5-5 and TRBJ2-1, is DAGVTQSPTHLIKTRGQQVTLRCSPISGHKSVSWYQQVLGQGPQFIFQYYEKEERGRGNFPDRFSARQFPNYSSELNVNALLLGDSALYLCASSLAQGYEQFFGPGTRLTVL.

There are a few counts of this clonotype. The chain has TRBV2 and TRBJ1-5; TRBD1 matches 7 bases. Germline lookup yields CDR1 SNHLY and CDR2 FYNNEI. This CDR3 is built from 15 residues. The ends lost 0 bases at V and 6 bases at J; junction bases unmatched: 5. CDR3 amino acids: CASSEAGTATQPQHF. DNA for the CDR3: TGTGCCAGCAGTGAAGCCGGGACAGCAACTCAGCCCCAGCATTTT.

The table lists this clonotype with many counts. The gene calls are TRBV6-5 and TRBJ2-2; tentatively, D is TRBD2 (6 bases). CDR3 length: 14 residues. The germline V and J ends were trimmed by 7 bases and 6 bases, with 15 bases remaining between them. CDR1 is MNHEY and CDR2 is SVGAGI in the germline V gene. The CDR3 reads CASKAGGQPGELFF. The DNA for the CDR3 is TGTGCCAGCAAGGCCGGGGGTCAACCCGGGGAGCTGTTTTTT.

This clonotype was observed a few times. The V gene is TRBV12-3 or TRBV12-4, the J gene TRBJ2-5; D might be TRBD2 (5 bases). The germline V and J ends were trimmed by 5 bases and 1 base, with 8 bases remaining between them. CDR3 length: 13 amino acids. CDR3 sequence (DNA): TGTGCCAGCAGTAGCGGAATCCAAGAGACCCAGTACTTC. It codes for CASSSGIQETQYF.

There are a few counts of this clonotype. The chain links TRBV6-5 to TRBJ2-3; TRBD2 might be the D (5 bases). The germline V and J ends were trimmed by 7 bases and 1 base, with 12 bases remaining between them. The CDR3 is made up of 14 amino acids. Germline CDR1 MNHEY, CDR2 SVGAGI. CDR3 DNA sequence: TGTGCCAGCATCGGGGTAGCCCGCACAGATACGCAGTATTTT. Protein sequence: CASIGVARTDTQYF.

This clonotype was found a few times. V gene TRBV6-1 combines with J gene TRBJ1-1; the D is unclear. Germline V gene sequence: CDR1 MNHNS, CDR2 SASEGT. The CDR3 runs 16 residues. V was shortened by 1 base and J by 0 bases, with 12 bases between the two germline ends. Here the CDR3 reads CASSEERVPMNTEAFF. In nucleotides, the CDR3 is TGTGCCAGCAGTGAAGAAAGGGTACCCATGAACACTGAAGCTTTCTTT.

This clonotype is medium-sized. V gene TRBV7-9 combines with J gene TRBJ1-1; D uncertain. V lost 4 bases and J lost 0, with 6 bases in between. CDR3 length equals 13 residues. Germline V gene sequence: CDR1 SEHNR, CDR2 FQNEAQ (reference sequence). For the CDR3, the DNA is TGTGCCAGCAGCTCCCAGATGAACACTGAAGCTTTCTTT. Encoded protein: CASSSQMNTEAFF. Variable domain in full (rest from reference TRBV7-9 and TRBJ1-1): DTGVSQNPRHKITKRGQNVTFRCDPISEHNRLYWYRQTLGQGPEFLTYFQNEAQLEKSRLLSDRFSAERPKGSFSTLEIQRTEQGDSAMYLCASSSQMNTEAFFGQGTRLTVV.

To note about this clonotype: This may be a read error, as it is one base from a much larger clone. As the CDR3 is not closed by the conserved phenylalanine or tryptophan, this likely results from a read error. CDR3 sequence reads: CASSLPAGFGSPLHL. In nucleotides, the CDR3 is TGTGCCAGCAGTTTACCCGCTGGTTTCGGTTCACCCCTCCACTTA. The J gene is TRBJ1-6, the V gene TRBV27; D unresolved. Germline V gene sequence: CDR1 MNHEY, CDR2 SMNVEV (reference sequence). With 2 bases removed from V and 9 bases from J, the gap between germline ends came to 14 bases. CDR3 size: 15 residues.

This clonotype has a handful of counts. The chain employs TRBV6-5 and TRBJ1-2; 7 nucleotides line up with TRBD1. V was clipped by 3 bases and J by 4 bases; unmatched bases: 8. The germline V gene has CDR1 MNHEY and CDR2 SVGAGI. The CDR3 spans 15 residues. The CDR3 bases are TGTGCCAGCAGTTATGGGACAGCGGGTGCCTATGGCTACACCTTC. Protein: CASSYGTAGAYGYTF.

In its sample, this clonotype was seen a few times. This chain connects TRBV6-5 to TRBJ1-2; 7 nucleotides align to TRBD1. V dropped 7 bases and J dropped 5; count of bases not matched to a gene: 10. This CDR3 has 14 amino acids. In germline, CDR1 is MNHEY, CDR2 SVGAGI. The CDR3 is CASTPAQGRYGYTF. In DNA, the CDR3 is TGTGCCAGCACACCTGCACAGGGGAGGTATGGCTACACCTTC.

There are many counts of this clonotype. The rearrangement joins TRBV12-3 or TRBV12-4 to TRBJ1-4; 9 bases map to TRBD1. V was clipped by 6 bases and J by 6 bases; unmatched bases: 5. The CDR3 consists of 14 residues. CDR3 protein: CASSPGQGYEKLFF. CDR3 sequence (DNA): TGTGCCAGCAGCCCGGGACAGGGATATGAAAAACTGTTTTTT.

This clonotype was detected only a few times. The chain links TRBV7-9 to TRBJ2-7, with no clear D. Trimming cost V 5 bases and J 3 bases, with 26 bases left between them. Germline V gene lookup returns CDR1 SEHNR and CDR2 FQNEAQ (reference sequence). The CDR3 runs to 18 residues. Written as DNA, the CDR3 is TGTGCCAGCAGCGCTATGTATTCCGTTGCGCCAGCAAGCTACGAGCAGTACTTC. Amino acids: CASSAMYSVAPASYEQYF.

This clonotype was detected only a few times. V usage is TRBV7-3 and J usage is TRBJ1-2, with a possible D match to TRBD1 (6 bases). The germline gives CDR1 SGHTA, CDR2 FQGTGA. V was clipped by 5 bases and J by 4 bases, with 17 bases between them. CDR3 length equals 15 residues. The CDR3 sequence: CASSPQGGGGYGYTF. The CDR3, as DNA: TGTGCCAGCAGCCCACAGGGAGGTGGTGGCTATGGCTACACCTTC. Based on the CDR3 plus reference TRBV7-3 and TRBJ1-2, the full variable domain is GAGVSQTPSNKVTEKGKYVELRCDPISGHTALYWYRQSLGQGPEFLIYFQGTGAADDSGLPNDRFFAVRPEGSVSTLKIQRTERGDSAVYLCASSPQGGGGYGYTFGSGTRLTVV.